This entry concerns a single T cell receptor beta chain. The data are from a study of blood T cell repertoires in COVID-19. Method: immunoSEQ multiplex PCR; TCRdb's copy keeps in-frame clones and lacks some. The profile covers nearly 250,000 clones, with roughly 79% appearing a single time and about 2% taken by the ten largest. The origin of this receptor is a woman of 80 years or more with acute or convalescent COVID-19. Sequenced input: peripheral blood.

CDR3 sequence: CASSAGLAGGSSYNEQFF. The CDR3 DNA is TGCGCCAGCAGCGCCGGACTAGCGGGGGGGAGCTCCTACAATGAGCAGTTCTTC. This rearrangement joins TRBV5-1 to TRBJ2-1, with 15 bases lining up with TRBD2. Per the germline V gene, CDR1 is SGHRS and CDR2 is YFSETQ. V gave up 4 bases and J gave up 0 bases; unmatched junction bases: 5. CDR3 length: 18 amino acids.